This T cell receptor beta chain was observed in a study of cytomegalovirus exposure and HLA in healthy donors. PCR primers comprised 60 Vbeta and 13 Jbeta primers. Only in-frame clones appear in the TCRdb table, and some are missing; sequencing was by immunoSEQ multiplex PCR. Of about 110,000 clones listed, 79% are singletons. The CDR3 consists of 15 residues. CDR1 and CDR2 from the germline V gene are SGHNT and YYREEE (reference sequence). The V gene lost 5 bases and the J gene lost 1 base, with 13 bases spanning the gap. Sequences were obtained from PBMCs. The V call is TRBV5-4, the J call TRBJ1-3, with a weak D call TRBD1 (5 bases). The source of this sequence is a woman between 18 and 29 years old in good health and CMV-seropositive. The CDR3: CASSTPRGSGNTIYF. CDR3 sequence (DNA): TGTGCCAGCAGTACTCCCCGGGGGTCTGGAAACACCATATATTTT. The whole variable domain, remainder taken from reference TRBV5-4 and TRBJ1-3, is ETGVTQSPTHLIKTRGQQVTLRCSSQSGHNTVSWYQQALGQGPQFIFQYYREEENGRGNFPPRFSGLQFPNYSSELNVNALELDDSALYLCASSTPRGSGNTIYFGEGSWLTVV.